The rows below give T cell receptor beta chains drawn from one sample of a study of blood T cells in healthy people across ages. TCRdb reanalysed the 5' RACE reads using MiXCR and keeps one entry per CDR3 protein. The profile shows over 1,500,000 distinct CDR3 sequences, around 50% of them singletons. Sample: blood. The source of these receptors is a woman aged 40 to 49 in good health. Each CDR3 is given with its conserved first and last residue. D genes are given only for firm matches. A clone size is listed for some rows: how often the clone was seen (once, few, many), or a class if it is expanded.

.	few	TRBV24-1	TRBJ2-5	CATSDLTEVGETQYF	TGTGCCACCAGTGATCTGACAGAAGTTGGGGAGACCCAGTACTTC
TRBD2	few	TRBV20-1	TRBJ2-7	CSARQASGPYEQYF	TGCAGTGCTAGACAGGCTAGCGGACCCTACGAGCAGTACTTC
TRBD1	.	TRBV28	TRBJ2-3	CASSFLGGEIITQYF	TGTGCCAGCAGTTTCTTAGGGGGCGAGATAATCACGCAGTATTTT
TRBD2	once	TRBV7-2	TRBJ2-3	CASSSHRTSGGNPSTDTQYF	TGTGCCAGCAGCTCTCACCGGACTAGCGGGGGCAATCCTAGCACAGATACGCAGTATTTT
TRBD2	few	TRBV6-1	TRBJ2-3	CASSEAWRGITDTQYF	TGTGCCAGCAGTGAAGCCTGGCGGGGGATTACAGATACGCAGTATTTT
.	.	TRBV6-4	TRBJ2-3	CASSDQPIGTETQYF	TGTGCCAGCAGTGACCAGCCCATAGGCACAGAGACGCAGTATTTT
.	few	TRBV7-6	TRBJ2-7	CASSLAQGDEQYF	TGTGCCAGCAGCTTAGCACAGGGCGACGAGCAGTACTTC
.	.	TRBV4-2	TRBJ1-4	CASSQQSTATNEKLFF	TGTGCCAGCAGCCAGCAATCCACAGCAACTAATGAAAAACTGTTTTTT
.	.	TRBV6-6	TRBJ2-7	CASSYRLGGSNYEQYF	TGTGCCAGCAGTTACCGGCTCGGGGGCTCCAACTACGAGCAGTACTTC
.	.	TRBV20-1	TRBJ2-1	CSAQIPGAYNEQFF	TGCAGTGCCCAGATCCCGGGAGCCTACAATGAGCAGTTCTTC
.	.	TRBV14	TRBJ2-7	CASSQVPGSSYEQYF	TGTGCCAGCAGCCAAGTTCCGGGTTCCTCCTACGAGCAGTACTTC
TRBD1	.	TRBV7-3	TRBJ2-1	CASSLLGTGAHEQFF	TGTGCCAGCAGCTTGCTTGGGACAGGGGCCCATGAGCAGTTCTTC
TRBD1	.	TRBV28	TRBJ1-2	CASSLLSRGQGRGYTF	TGTGCCAGCAGTTTATTATCTAGGGGGCAGGGGCGCGGCTACACCTTC
TRBD1	few	TRBV7-9	TRBJ1-2	CASSPSDRGSSYTF	TGTGCCAGCAGCCCATCGGACAGGGGCAGTAGCTACACCTTC
TRBD1	.	TRBV28	TRBJ1-2	CASSSPGQGAPANYGYTF	TGTGCCAGCAGTTCACCGGGACAGGGGGCGCCAGCTAACTATGGCTACACCTTC
TRBD1	few	TRBV27	TRBJ1-1	CASSLLGQGNTEAFF	TGTGCCAGCAGTTTGTTGGGACAGGGAAACACTGAAGCTTTCTTT
.	.	TRBV24-1	TRBJ1-1	CATSDLGGTEAFF	TGTGCCACCAGTGATTTAGGTGGAACTGAAGCTTTCTTT
.	.	TRBV5-6	TRBJ2-7	CASSSGIPYEQYF	TGTGCCAGCAGCTCAGGAATACCCTACGAGCAGTACTTC
.	.	TRBV12-3/TRBV12-4	TRBJ1-3	CASSDGPGGNTIYF	TGTGCCAGCAGCGACGGACCGGGGGGAAACACCATATATTTT
TRBD1	.	TRBV24-1	TRBJ2-1	CATSETRTGVGEQFF	TGTGCCACCAGTGAGACAAGGACAGGGGTTGGTGAGCAGTTCTTC
.	.	TRBV6-5	TRBJ1-2	CASSYRLGGDYGYTF	TGTGCCAGCAGTTACCGCCTCGGGGGCGACTATGGCTACACCTTC
.	.	TRBV4-3	TRBJ2-5	CASSNSPDSGRETQYF	TGCGCCAGCAGTAATAGCCCAGATTCAGGGCGAGAGACCCAGTACTTC
TRBD2	.	TRBV4-3	TRBJ2-3	CASSQDPGGGNTQYF	TGCGCCAGCAGCCAAGATCCCGGGGGGGGCAATACGCAGTATTTT
TRBD1	.	TRBV6-2/TRBV6-3	TRBJ1-5	CASTLQGNNQPQHF	TGTGCCAGCACCCTACAGGGGAACAATCAGCCCCAGCATTTT
.	.	TRBV20-1	TRBJ2-1	CSARQRNEQFF	TGCAGTGCTCGACAGAGGAATGAGCAGTTCTTC
.	.	TRBV5-1	TRBJ2-1	CASSLGVGLYNEQFF	TGCGCCAGCAGCTTGGGGGTCGGGCTATACAATGAGCAGTTCTTC
.	few	TRBV20-1	TRBJ2-5	CSATPIVVGAGETQYF	TGCAGTGCCACCCCGATAGTAGTGGGCGCGGGAGAGACCCAGTACTTC
TRBD1	.	TRBV7-2	TRBJ2-6	CASSSGGSLSGANVLTF	TGTGCCAGCAGCTCAGGGGGCTCTCTCTCTGGGGCCAACGTCCTGACTTTC
.	.	TRBV9	TRBJ2-7	CASSGASTYEQYF	TGTGCCAGCAGCGGAGCTTCCACCTACGAGCAGTACTTC